Each of the 29 T cell receptor beta chains below was sequenced from the same sample in a study of spatial heterogeneity in lung cancer. Time point: sample taken at primary tumor resection. MiXCR, applied by TCRdb to the 5' RACE reads, yields one record per CDR3 protein. The repertoire holds approximately 40,000 distinct CDR3 sequences, with roughly 8% as singletons. The sample was PBMCs, taken at surgery. Every receptor here comes from a male donor with early-stage non-small cell lung cancer.

To note about this clonotype: The germline gene is not matched at one end of the junction; a read error may be the cause. This chain connects TRBV5-1 to TRBJ2-7; D is tentatively TRBD1 or TRBD2 (5 bases each). Per germline, CDR1 SGHRS and CDR2 YFSETQ. The CDR3 is 11 residues long. In nucleotides, the CDR3 is TGCGCCAGCAGCTTGGGGGGGACCCCCCACTTC. Residues: CASSLGGTPHF.

This clonotype was seen only a few times. The V gene is TRBV5-1, the J gene TRBJ2-7; 9 bases agree with TRBD1. The CDR3 extends over 15 amino acids. Trimming cost V 4 bases and J 1 base; bases outside gene matches: 6. Germline V lookup: CDR1 SGHRS, CDR2 YFSETQ. CDR3 nucleotide sequence: TGCGCCAGCAGCCCGGGGACAGGGAATTCCTACGAGCAGTACGTC. This encodes CASSPGTGNSYEQYV.

In its sample, this clonotype was seen many times. The CDR3: CASSLAIWEDTQYF. For the CDR3, the DNA is TGCGCCAGCAGCTTGGCCATATGGGAAGATACGCAGTATTTT. The rearrangement uses TRBV5-1 and TRBJ2-3; D not resolved. This CDR3 is 14 amino acids long. V lost 0 bases and J lost 5, with 10 bases in between. Germline CDR1 is SGHRS and CDR2 is YFSETQ.

There are many counts of this clonotype. This chain uses TRBV6-5 with TRBJ2-1, with TRBD1 matching over 9 bases. CDR3 length: 16 residues. J lost 6 bases, V lost 2 bases, and 8 bases had no gene match. Germline V gene lookup returns CDR1 MNHEY and CDR2 SVGAGI. This CDR3 reads CASSYRIGQGINEQFF. CDR3 in DNA: TGTGCCAGCAGTTACCGGATCGGACAGGGGATCAATGAGCAGTTCTTC.

V is TRBV19 and J is TRBJ2-3; D gene uncertain. This CDR3 is 16 amino acids long. V gave up 1 base and J gave up 0 bases, with 11 bases separating them. Germline CDR1 reads LNHDA; CDR2 reads SQIVND (reference sequence). CDR3 region: CASSIGGAKSTDTQYF. CDR3 in DNA: TGTGCCAGTAGTATAGGTGGAGCAAAAAGCACAGATACGCAGTATTTT.

The sample holds a few counts of this clonotype. This chain uses TRBV20-1 with TRBJ2-1; TRBD2 is a possible D gene (5 bases). Germline V gene lookup returns CDR1 DFQATT and CDR2 SNEGSKA (reference sequence). The CDR3 is 14 residues long. V was shortened by 3 bases and J by 5 bases, with 14 bases between the two germline ends. The CDR3 reads CSASSGRHDNEQFF. In DNA, the CDR3 is TGCAGTGCTAGTTCGGGAAGGCACGACAATGAGCAGTTCTTC.

The table lists this clonotype with a few counts. The CDR3 DNA follows: TGTGCCAGCAGTCCTTATCCCGGACAGGGGATAGATACGCAGTATTTT. The encoded protein is CASSPYPGQGIDTQYF. V and J are TRBV6-1 and TRBJ2-3; TRBD1 matches at 9 bases. V lost 5 bases to trimming and J lost 5 bases; unmatched junction nucleotides: 11. CDR3 size: 16 residues. Germline V gene lookup returns CDR1 MNHNS and CDR2 SASEGT.

J is TRBJ1-6 and V is TRBV14, with 8 bases fitting TRBD1. The CDR3 has 16 amino acids. Germline CDR1 and CDR2: SGHDN and FVKESK. V trimming: 1 base; J trimming: 9 bases; junction bases outside the gene matches: 8. The CDR3 protein is CASSQASGGRGSPLHF. CDR3 in DNA: TGTGCCAGCAGCCAAGCGTCAGGGGGCCGGGGTTCACCCCTCCACTTT. Looking up the rest from reference TRBV14 and TRBJ1-6 gives the full variable domain: EAGVTQFPSHSVIEKGQTVTLRCDPISGHDNLYWYRRVMGKEIKFLLHFVKESKQDESGMPNNRFLAERTGGTYSTLKVQPAELEDSGVYFCASSQASGGRGSPLHFGNGTRLTVT.

The rearrangement joins TRBV6-9 to TRBJ2-3, with TRBD1 as a possible D gene (6 bases). This CDR3 has 17 residues. V lost 1 base to trimming and J lost 5 bases, with 19 bases between them. Germline-derived CDR1 and CDR2 are MNHGY and SVAAGI. The CDR3 here is CASSYWPSQGLVDTQYF. The CDR3 region has the DNA TGTGCCAGCAGTTATTGGCCCTCCCAGGGGTTGGTAGATACGCAGTATTTT.

The CDR3 DNA follows: TGTGCCAGCTCACCACTTGAGGCAGATACGCAGTATTTT. The encoded protein is CASSPLEADTQYF. The rearrangement joins TRBV18 to TRBJ2-3; D is uncertain. In germline, CDR1 is KGHSH, CDR2 LQKENI. CDR3 length: 13 residues. V was pared by 1 base and J by 4 bases, with 6 bases between. The entire variable domain, with the rest obtained from reference TRBV18 and TRBJ2-3, is as follows: NAGVMQNPRHLVRRRGQEARLRCSPMKGHSHVYWYRQLPEEGLKFMVYLQKENIIDESGMPKERFSAEFPKEGPSILRIQQVVRGDSAAYFCASSPLEADTQYFGPGTRLTVL.

By share of the sample, this clonotype is medium-sized. For the CDR3, the DNA is TGTGCCACCAGTGACTCCCACCGGGCCTTTAATGAGCAGTTCTTC. Translated: CATSDSHRAFNEQFF. The chain uses TRBV24-1 and TRBJ2-1; D ambiguous. Trimming removed 4 bases at V and 7 bases at J, with 16 bases between. The CDR3 is made up of 15 amino acids. Germline V gene lookup returns CDR1 KGHDR and CDR2 SFDVKD.

This clonotype has more than one count but fewer than ten. The genes are TRBV20-1 and TRBJ2-1; 10 positions match TRBD2. The V gene's germline CDR1 is DFQATT and CDR2 SNEGSKA (reference sequence). The CDR3 has 16 amino acids. V trimming: 0 bases; J trimming: 2 bases; junction bases outside the gene matches: 4. CDR3 coding DNA: TGCAGTGCTAGAGATAGGACTAGCGGAACCTACAATGAGCAGTTCTTC. It encodes CSARDRTSGTYNEQFF.

A few counts support this clonotype. This chain uses TRBV21-1 with TRBJ2-7; the D segment call TRBD2 is taken from the table without a DNA check. TRBV21-1 is described as a pseudogene. This CDR3 is built from 14 residues. CDR3 region: CASSSRGGSYEQYF. Here the CDR3 DNA reads TGTGCCAGCAGCTCGCGGGGGGGATCCTACGAGCAGTACTTC.

This clonotype was observed many times. The chain carries TRBV5-1 and TRBJ1-1, with no clear D. The CDR3 is 13 residues long. V lost 10 bases to trimming and J lost 0 bases, with 13 bases between them. Germline CDR1 is SGHRS and CDR2 is YFSETQ. The CDR3 DNA reads as TGCGCCTCAGCAAGGGAGATGAACACTGAAGCTTTCTTT. Protein product: CASAREMNTEAFF.

This clonotype was recorded a few times. The chain carries TRBV20-1 and TRBJ1-4, with D perhaps TRBD1 (5 bases). Per the germline V gene, CDR1 is DFQATT and CDR2 is SNEGSKA (reference sequence). Trimming removed 1 base from V and 0 bases from J, with 9 bases in between. The CDR3 extends over 15 amino acids. The CDR3 protein is CSARGRVATNEKLFF. CDR3 DNA: TGCAGTGCTAGAGGCAGGGTTGCAACTAATGAAAAACTGTTTTTT.

This clonotype has ten or more counts. This chain uses TRBV7-6 with TRBJ1-1; tentative D call: TRBD1 (6 bases). V shed 0 bases and J shed 5 bases, with 10 bases lying between them. CDR3 length: 14 residues. CDR1 and CDR2 (germline): SGHVS, FNYEAQ. CDR3 protein: CASSLAGGQTEAFF. Here the CDR3 DNA reads TGTGCCAGCAGCTTAGCGGGGGGCCAGACTGAAGCTTTCTTT.

This clonotype appeared many times. V gene TRBV16 combines with J gene TRBJ1-2, with D hard to call. Trimming removed 1 base at V and 3 bases at J, with 6 bases between. This CDR3 is 13 amino acids long. CDR1 is KGHSY, CDR2 FQNENV, per germline. The CDR3 sequence: CASSQYIDYGYTF. CDR3 DNA sequence: TGTGCCAGCAGCCAATATATTGACTATGGCTACACCTTC. Supplemented by reference TRBV16 and TRBJ1-2, the full variable domain reads GEEVAQTPKHLVRGEGQKAKLYCAPIKGHSYVFWYQQVLKNEFKFLISFQNENVFDETGMPKERFSAKCLPNSPCSLEIQATKLEDSAVYFCASSQYIDYGYTFGSGTRLTVV.

The sample holds many counts of this clonotype. The rearrangement joins TRBV6-5 to TRBJ1-1, with 9 bases that match TRBD1. The CDR3 totals 15 residues. Germline V gene lookup returns CDR1 MNHEY and CDR2 SVGAGI. V lost 0 bases and J lost 4; bases outside the gene matches: 3. The CDR3 sequence: CASSYSGTGLTEAFF. In nucleotides, the CDR3 is TGTGCCAGCAGTTACTCGGGGACAGGGCTCACTGAAGCTTTCTTT.

This clonotype appeared many times. The V call is TRBV14, the J call TRBJ2-1; D might be TRBD2 (5 bases). Looked up from germline, CDR1 is SGHDN and CDR2 is FVKESK. The germline V and J ends were trimmed by 0 bases and 8 bases, with 8 bases remaining between them. The CDR3 covers 13 residues. The CDR3 region is CASSQELVYEQFF. The DNA for the CDR3 is TGTGCCAGCAGCCAAGAACTAGTCTATGAGCAGTTCTTC.

The chain employs TRBV6-5 and TRBJ2-1; TRBD2 matches 10 bases. Germline CDR1 is MNHEY and CDR2 is SVGAGI. Trimming took 2 bases from V and 5 from J; bases not matched to a gene: 9. The CDR3 extends over 17 amino acids. CDR3 DNA sequence: TGTGCCAGCAGTTACGGACTGCTAGCGGGAGTCCACAATGAGCAGTTCTTC. Residues: CASSYGLLAGVHNEQFF.

At least ten counts were recorded for this clonotype. The rearrangement uses TRBV5-1 and TRBJ1-5; D perhaps matches TRBD1 (6 bases). Trimming left V 0 bases short and J 3 bases short, with 10 bases between. Germline CDR1 reads SGHRS; CDR2 reads YFSETQ. The CDR3 length is 15 residues. CDR3 sequence (DNA): TGCGCCAGCAGCTTGGGCCAGGGGCCCAATCAGCCCCAGCATTTT. Translation: CASSLGQGPNQPQHF.

This chain joins TRBV19 and TRBJ2-3; D is undetermined. The CDR3 extends over 15 amino acids. Germline V CDR1 and CDR2: LNHDA, SQIVND (reference sequence). The V and J ends lost 3 bases and 5 bases respectively, with 15 bases between them. Written as DNA, the CDR3 is TGTGCCAGTAGTATGCGGAACCTAAAGCAAGATACGCAGTATTTT. It yields the protein CASSMRNLKQDTQYF.

This clonotype has more than one count but fewer than ten. V and J are TRBV3-1 and TRBJ1-4; tentatively, D is TRBD1 (5 bases). With 4 bases removed from V and 5 bases from J, the gap between germline ends came to 11 bases. The CDR3 consists of 14 residues. Germline-derived CDR1 and CDR2 are LGHDT and YNNKEL (reference sequence). Written as DNA, the CDR3 is TGTGCCAGCAGCCGGAGCCAGGGAAATGAAAAACTGTTTTTT. Translating gives CASSRSQGNEKLFF.

This clonotype was found a few times. The chain links TRBV20-1 to TRBJ2-5, with a possible D match to TRBD2 (6 bases). CDR1 DFQATT and CDR2 SNEGSKA come from the germline V gene (reference sequence). The CDR3 loop spans 14 amino acids. V gave up 1 base and J gave up 7 bases, with 16 bases separating them. CDR3 region: CSARALGLEGTQYF. The CDR3 DNA sequence: TGCAGTGCTAGAGCCTTGGGACTTGAAGGGACCCAGTACTTC.

This clonotype was recorded a few times. The chain links TRBV2 to TRBJ2-7; D is ambiguous. Trimming stripped 5 bases from V and 3 bases from J, with 5 bases between. Looked up from germline, CDR1 is SNHLY and CDR2 is FYNNEI. This CDR3 has 11 residues. In nucleotides, the CDR3 is TGTGCCAGCAGTACAGTCTACGAGCAGTACTTC. It codes for CASSTVYEQYF.

This clonotype was detected many times. The CDR3 spells CASSARTSGNTDTQYF. Here the CDR3 DNA reads TGTGCCAGCAGCGCGAGGACTAGCGGGAACACAGATACGCAGTATTTT. This sequence joins TRBV21-1 and TRBJ2-3; the table calls TRBD2, which could not be checked here. TRBV21-1 is termed a pseudogene. CDR3 length: 16 residues.

This clonotype was detected ten times or more. V is TRBV4-2 and J is TRBJ2-3; D gene ambiguous. Trimming took 4 bases from V and 6 from J, leaving 5 bases between them. This CDR3 comprises 11 residues. Looked up from germline, CDR1 is LGHNA and CDR2 is YNFKEQ. Written as DNA, the CDR3 is TGTGCCAGCAGCCCGGGCGATACGCAGTATTTT. It translates to CASSPGDTQYF.

This clonotype has ten or more counts. In DNA, the CDR3 is TGTGCCAGCAGCCTAAACTCCTACGAGCAGTACGTC. This codes for CASSLNSYEQYV. The chain links TRBV7-6 to TRBJ2-7; D remains unclear. This CDR3 comprises 12 residues. Trimming shortened V by 5 bases and J by 0 bases, and 5 bases separated the two germline ends. The germline gives CDR1 SGHVS, CDR2 FNYEAQ.

A few counts support this clonotype. V gene TRBV6-2 or TRBV6-3 combines with J gene TRBJ2-6; TRBD1 is a possible D gene (6 bases). V gave up 6 bases and J gave up 0 bases, with 9 bases separating them. The CDR3 totals 15 residues. Germline CDR1 reads MNHEY; CDR2 reads SVGEGT. CDR3 bases: TGTGCCAGCAGCCCGACAGGCTCTGGGGCCAACGTCCTGACTTTC. Encoded protein: CASSPTGSGANVLTF.